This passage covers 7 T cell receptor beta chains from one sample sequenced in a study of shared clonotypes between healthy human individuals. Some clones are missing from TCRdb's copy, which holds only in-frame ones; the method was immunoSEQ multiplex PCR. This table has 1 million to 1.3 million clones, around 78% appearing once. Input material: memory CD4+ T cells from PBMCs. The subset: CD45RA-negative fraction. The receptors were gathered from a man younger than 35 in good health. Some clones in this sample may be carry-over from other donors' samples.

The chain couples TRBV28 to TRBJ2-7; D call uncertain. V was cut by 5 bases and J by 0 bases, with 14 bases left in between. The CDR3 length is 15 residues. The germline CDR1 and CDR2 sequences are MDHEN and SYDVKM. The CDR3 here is CASSQRHYYSYEQYF. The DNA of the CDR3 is TGTGCCAGCAGTCAAAGACACTACTACTCCTACGAGCAGTACTTC.

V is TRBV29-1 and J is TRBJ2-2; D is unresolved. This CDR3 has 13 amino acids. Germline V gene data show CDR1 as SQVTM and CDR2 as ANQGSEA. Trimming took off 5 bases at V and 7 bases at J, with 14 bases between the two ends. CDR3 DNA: TGCAGCGTTTCCCCAACCCCCAACGGGGAGCTGTTTTTT. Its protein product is CSVSPTPNGELFF.

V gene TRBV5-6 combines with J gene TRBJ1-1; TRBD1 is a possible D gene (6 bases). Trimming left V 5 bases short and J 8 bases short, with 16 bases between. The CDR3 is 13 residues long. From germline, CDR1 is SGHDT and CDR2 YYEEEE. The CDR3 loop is CASRATRTAEAFF. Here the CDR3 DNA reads TGTGCCAGCAGAGCCACCCGGACAGCCGAAGCTTTCTTT.

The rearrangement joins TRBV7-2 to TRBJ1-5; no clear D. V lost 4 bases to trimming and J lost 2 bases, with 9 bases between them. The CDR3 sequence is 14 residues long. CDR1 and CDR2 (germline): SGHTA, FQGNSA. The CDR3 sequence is CASSSSHGNQPQHF. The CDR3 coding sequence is TGTGCCAGCAGCTCGAGCCACGGCAATCAGCCCCAGCATTTT.

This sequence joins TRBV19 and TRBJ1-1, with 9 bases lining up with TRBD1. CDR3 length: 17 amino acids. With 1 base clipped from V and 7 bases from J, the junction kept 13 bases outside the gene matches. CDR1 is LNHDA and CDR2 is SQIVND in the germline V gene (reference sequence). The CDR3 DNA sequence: TGTGCCAGTAGTATAGGGACCGGACAGGGGTTACTCTATGAAGCTTTCTTT. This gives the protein CASSIGTGQGLLYEAFF. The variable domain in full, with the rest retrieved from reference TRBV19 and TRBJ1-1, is DGGITQSPKYLFRKEGQNVTLSCEQNLNHDAMYWYRQDPGQGLRLIYYSQIVNDFQKGDIAEGYSVSREKKESFPLTVTSAQKNPTAFYLCASSIGTGQGLLYEAFFGQGTRLTVV.

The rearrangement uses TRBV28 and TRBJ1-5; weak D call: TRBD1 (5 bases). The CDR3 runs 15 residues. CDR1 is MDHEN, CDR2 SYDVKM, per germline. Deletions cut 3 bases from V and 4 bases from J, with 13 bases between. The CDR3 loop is CASSFGGGDNQPQHF. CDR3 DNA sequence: TGTGCCAGCAGTTTCGGGGGGGGAGATAATCAGCCCCAGCATTTT.

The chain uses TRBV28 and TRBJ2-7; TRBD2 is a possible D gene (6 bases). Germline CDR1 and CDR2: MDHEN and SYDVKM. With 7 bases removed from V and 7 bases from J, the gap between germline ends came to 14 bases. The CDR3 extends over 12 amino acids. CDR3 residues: CASTPRGREQYF. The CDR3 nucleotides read TGTGCCAGCACCCCGCGGGGTAGGGAGCAGTACTTC.